This TCR beta chain was recovered during a study of cytomegalovirus exposure and HLA in healthy donors. Amplification used 60 Vbeta primers and 13 Jbeta primers. Data came from immunoSEQ multiplex PCR; TCRdb stores just in-frame clones and leaves some out. The data contain 150,000 to 200,000 clones, over 75% of them singletons. V dropped 4 bases and J dropped 3 bases, with 13 bases sitting between them. This CDR3 is built from 15 residues. CDR1 and CDR2 (germline): MNHEY, SMNVEV (reference sequence). Material: PBMCs. The receptor comes from a middle-aged man in good health and CMV-seropositive. The rearrangement uses TRBV27 and TRBJ2-1, with D perhaps matching TRBD2 (6 bases). The CDR3 sequence is CASSSLGGFYNEQFF. CDR3 DNA: TGTGCCAGCAGTTCCCTGGGGGGTTTCTACAATGAGCAGTTCTTC.